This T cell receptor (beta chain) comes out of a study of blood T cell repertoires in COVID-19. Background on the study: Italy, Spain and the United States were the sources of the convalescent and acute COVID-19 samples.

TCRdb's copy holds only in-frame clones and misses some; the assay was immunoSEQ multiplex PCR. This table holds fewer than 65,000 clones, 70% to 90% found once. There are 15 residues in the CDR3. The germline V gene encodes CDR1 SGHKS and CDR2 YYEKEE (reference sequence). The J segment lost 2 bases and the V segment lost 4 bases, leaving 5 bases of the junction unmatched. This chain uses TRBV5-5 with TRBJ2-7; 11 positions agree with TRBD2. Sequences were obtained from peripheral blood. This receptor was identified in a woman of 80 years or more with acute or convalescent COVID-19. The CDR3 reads CASSAGLAEPYEQYF. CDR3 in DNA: TGTGCCAGCAGCGCGGGACTAGCGGAGCCCTACGAGCAGTACTTC.